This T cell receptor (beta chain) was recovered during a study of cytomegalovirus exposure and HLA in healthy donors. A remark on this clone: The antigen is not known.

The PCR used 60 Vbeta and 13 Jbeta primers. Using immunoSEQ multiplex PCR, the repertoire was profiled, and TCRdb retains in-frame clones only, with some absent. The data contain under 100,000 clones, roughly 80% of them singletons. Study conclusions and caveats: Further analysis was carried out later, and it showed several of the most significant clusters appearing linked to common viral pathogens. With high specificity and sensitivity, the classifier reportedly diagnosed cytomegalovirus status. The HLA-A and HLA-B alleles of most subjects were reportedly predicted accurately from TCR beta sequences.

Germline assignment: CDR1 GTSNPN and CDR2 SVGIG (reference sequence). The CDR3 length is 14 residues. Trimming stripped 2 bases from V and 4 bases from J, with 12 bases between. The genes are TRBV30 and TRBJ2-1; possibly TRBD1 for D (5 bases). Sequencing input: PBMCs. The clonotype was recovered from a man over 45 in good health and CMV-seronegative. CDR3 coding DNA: TGTGCCTGGAGTAGGGGCCAGGGTTACAATGAGCAGTTCTTC. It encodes CAWSRGQGYNEQFF.